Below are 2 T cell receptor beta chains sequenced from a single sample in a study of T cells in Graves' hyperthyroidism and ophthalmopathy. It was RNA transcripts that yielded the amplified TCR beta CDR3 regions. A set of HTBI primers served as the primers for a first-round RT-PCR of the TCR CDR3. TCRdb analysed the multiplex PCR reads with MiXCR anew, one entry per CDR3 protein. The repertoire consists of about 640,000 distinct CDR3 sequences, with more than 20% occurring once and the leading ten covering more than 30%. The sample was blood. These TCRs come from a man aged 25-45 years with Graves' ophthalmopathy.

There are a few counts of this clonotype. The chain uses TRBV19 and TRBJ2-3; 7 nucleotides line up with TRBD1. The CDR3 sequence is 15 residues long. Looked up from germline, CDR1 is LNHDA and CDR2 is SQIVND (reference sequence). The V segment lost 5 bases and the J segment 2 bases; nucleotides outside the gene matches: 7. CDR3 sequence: CASSSWDSYTDTQYF. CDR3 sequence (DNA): TGTGCCAGTAGTTCTTGGGACAGTTACACAGATACGCAGTATTTT.

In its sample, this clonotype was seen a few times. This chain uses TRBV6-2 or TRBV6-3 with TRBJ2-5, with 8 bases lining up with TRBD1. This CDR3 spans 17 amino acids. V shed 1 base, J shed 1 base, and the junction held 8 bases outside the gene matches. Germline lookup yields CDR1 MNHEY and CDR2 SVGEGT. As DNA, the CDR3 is TGTGCCAGCAGTTACTTTTCAGGACAGGGCGTCCAAGAGACCCAGTACTTC. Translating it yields CASSYFSGQGVQETQYF.